This T cell receptor (beta chain) was documented in a study of T cells after yellow fever vaccination. Details on this clonotype: Its antigen is undetermined.

From germline, CDR1 is MNHNY and CDR2 SVGAGI (reference sequence). V shed 5 bases, J shed 5 bases, and the junction held 9 bases outside the gene matches. The CDR3 covers 16 residues. Overall study findings and caveats: Contamination of FACS-sorted repertoires by abundant clonotypes from the bulk population could occur. Among primary-vaccination clones, most reappeared after the booster, at 95% to 96% for CD4 and about 90% for CD8.

A 5'RACE template-switching step, the method used to make TCR cDNA, added a universal primer site and UMIs. MiXCR, applied by TCRdb to the 5' RACE reads, yields one record per CDR3 protein. Counted here are more than 300,000 distinct CDR3 sequences, about 10% occurring once; the ten biggest clones make up less than 3.5%. This TCR was sampled from a man younger than 35 who received the YFV17D yellow fever vaccine. The chain links TRBV6-6 to TRBJ2-3, with 11 bases identical to TRBD2. The input for sequencing was CD4+ T cells sorted from PBMCs, taken 45 days after the yellow fever booster vaccination. CDR3 DNA sequence: TGTGCCAGCAGTCACACGACTAGCGGGGAGGAAGATACGCAGTATTTT. It encodes CASSHTTSGEEDTQYF.